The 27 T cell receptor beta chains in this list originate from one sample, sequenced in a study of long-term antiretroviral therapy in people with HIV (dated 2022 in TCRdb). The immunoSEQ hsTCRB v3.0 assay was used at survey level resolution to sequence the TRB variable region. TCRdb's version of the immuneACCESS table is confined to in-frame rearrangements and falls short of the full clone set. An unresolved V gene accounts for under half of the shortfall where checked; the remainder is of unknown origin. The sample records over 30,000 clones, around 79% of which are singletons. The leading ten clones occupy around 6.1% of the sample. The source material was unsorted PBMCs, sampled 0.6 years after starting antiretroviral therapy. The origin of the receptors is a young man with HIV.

Written as DNA, the CDR3 is TGTGCTAGTGGTTTCGGTCTAGGGTACACTGAAGCTTTCTTT. Translation gives CASGFGLGYTEAFF. The genes are TRBV12-5 and TRBJ1-1; no clear D gene. The V end was cut by 3 bases, the J end by 3 bases, with 11 bases between. CDR3 size: 14 residues. Germline loops: CDR1 LGHNT, CDR2 FRNRAP.

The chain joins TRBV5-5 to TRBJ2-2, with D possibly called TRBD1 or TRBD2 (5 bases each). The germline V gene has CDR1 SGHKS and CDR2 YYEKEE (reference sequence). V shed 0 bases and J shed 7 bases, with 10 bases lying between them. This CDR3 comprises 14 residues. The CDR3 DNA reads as TGTGCCAGCAGCTTGGGACTGAGGGGCGGGGAGCTGTTTTTT. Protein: CASSLGLRGGELFF.

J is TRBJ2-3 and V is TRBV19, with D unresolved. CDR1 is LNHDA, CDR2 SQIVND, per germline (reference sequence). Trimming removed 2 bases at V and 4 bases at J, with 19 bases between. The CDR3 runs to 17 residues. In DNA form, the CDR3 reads TGTGCCAGTAGTATACGTGAGGCGGATTCATTGGCAGATACGCAGTATTTT. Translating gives CASSIREADSLADTQYF.

The CDR3 is CAISDQGAGANVLTF. The CDR3 DNA sequence: TGTGCCATCAGTGACCAGGGGGCTGGGGCCAACGTCCTGACTTTC. This rearrangement joins TRBV10-3 to TRBJ2-6; the match to TRBD1 covers 7 bases. Germline V gene data show CDR1 as ENHRY and CDR2 as SYGVKD. V was clipped by 3 bases and J by 2 bases; unmatched bases: 1. The CDR3 has 15 residues.

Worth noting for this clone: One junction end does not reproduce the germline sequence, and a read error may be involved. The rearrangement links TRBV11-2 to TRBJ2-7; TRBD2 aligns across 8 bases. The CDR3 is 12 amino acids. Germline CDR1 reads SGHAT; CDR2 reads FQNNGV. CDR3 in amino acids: CAGGGRNYEQYF. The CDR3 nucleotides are TGCGCCGGGGGGGGACGGAACTACGAGCAGTACTTC.

Written as DNA, the CDR3 is TGTGCCAGCACTAGGGATAGCGGGACCCACAATGAGCAGTTCTTC. It codes for CASTRDSGTHNEQFF. The chain has TRBV2 and TRBJ2-1; 8 positions match TRBD2. Germline-derived CDR1 and CDR2 are SNHLY and FYNNEI. The CDR3 runs 15 residues. The V gene end was trimmed by 7 bases and the J gene end by 5 bases; junction bases not matched to a gene: 10.

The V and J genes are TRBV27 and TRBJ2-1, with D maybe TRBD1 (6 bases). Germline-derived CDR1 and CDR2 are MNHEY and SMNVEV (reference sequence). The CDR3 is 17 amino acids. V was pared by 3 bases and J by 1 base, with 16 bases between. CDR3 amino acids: CASSFSRQVGSYNEQFF. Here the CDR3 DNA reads TGTGCCAGCAGTTTCTCTAGACAGGTCGGGTCCTACAATGAGCAGTTCTTC.

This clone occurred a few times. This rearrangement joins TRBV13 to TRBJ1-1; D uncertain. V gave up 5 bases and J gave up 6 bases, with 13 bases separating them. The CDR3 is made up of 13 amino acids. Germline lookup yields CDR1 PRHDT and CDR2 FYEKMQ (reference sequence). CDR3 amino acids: CASSGDTEPEAFF. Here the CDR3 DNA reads TGTGCCAGCAGCGGCGACACGGAACCTGAAGCTTTCTTT.

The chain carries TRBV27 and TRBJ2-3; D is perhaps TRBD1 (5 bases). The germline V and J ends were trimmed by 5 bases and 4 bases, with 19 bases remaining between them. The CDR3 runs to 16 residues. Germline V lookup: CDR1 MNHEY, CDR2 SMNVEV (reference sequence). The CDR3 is CASSKQDPRAADTQYF. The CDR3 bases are TGTGCCAGCAGTAAACAGGATCCTAGGGCGGCAGATACGCAGTATTTT.

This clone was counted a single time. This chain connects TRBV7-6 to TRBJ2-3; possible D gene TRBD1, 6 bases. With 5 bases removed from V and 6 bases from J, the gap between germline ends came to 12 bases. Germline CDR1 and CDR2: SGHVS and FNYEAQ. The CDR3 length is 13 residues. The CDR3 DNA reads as TGTGCCAGCAGCCTAATAGACAGGGATACGCAGTATTTT. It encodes CASSLIDRDTQYF.

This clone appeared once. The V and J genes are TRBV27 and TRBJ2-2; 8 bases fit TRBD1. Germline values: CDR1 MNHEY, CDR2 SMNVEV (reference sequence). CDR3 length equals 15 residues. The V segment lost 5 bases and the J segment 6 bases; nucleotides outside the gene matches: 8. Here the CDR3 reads CASSIDRGLAGELFF. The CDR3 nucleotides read TGTGCCAGCAGTATAGACAGGGGCCTTGCCGGGGAGCTGTTTTTT.

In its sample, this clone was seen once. CDR3 nucleotides: TGTGCCAGTGGGAGTGGTTGGAGGGGACGACCTGAAGCTTTCTTT. Translating gives CASGSGWRGRPEAFF. This sequence joins TRBV19 and TRBJ1-1, with TRBD1 as a possible D gene (5 bases). The CDR3 length is 15 residues. V gave up 8 bases and J gave up 6 bases, with 22 bases separating them. Per the germline V gene, CDR1 is LNHDA and CDR2 is SQIVND (reference sequence).

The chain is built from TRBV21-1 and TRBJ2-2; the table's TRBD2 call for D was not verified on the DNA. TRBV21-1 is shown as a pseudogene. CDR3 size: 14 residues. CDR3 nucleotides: TGTGCCACCAAAAACACGGGTACTGACGGGGAGCTGTTTTTT. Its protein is CATKNTGTDGELFF.

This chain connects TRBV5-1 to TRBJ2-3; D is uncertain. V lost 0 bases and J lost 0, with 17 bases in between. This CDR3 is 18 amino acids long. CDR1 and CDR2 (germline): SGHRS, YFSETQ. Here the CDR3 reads CASSLAGSVLTSTDTQYF. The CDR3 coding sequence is TGCGCCAGCAGCTTGGCCGGATCTGTACTCACTAGCACAGATACGCAGTATTTT.

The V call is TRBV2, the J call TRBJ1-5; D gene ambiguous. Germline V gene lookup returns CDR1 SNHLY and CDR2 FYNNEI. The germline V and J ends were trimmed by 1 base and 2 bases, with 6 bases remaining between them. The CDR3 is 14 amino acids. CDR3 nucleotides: TGTGCCAGCAGTGAAGACAATGGCAATCAGCCCCAGCATTTT. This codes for CASSEDNGNQPQHF. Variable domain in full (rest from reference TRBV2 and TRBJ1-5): EPEVTQTPSHQVTQMGQEVILRCVPISNHLYFYWYRQILGQKVEFLVSFYNNEISEKSEIFDDQFSVERPDGSNFTLKIRSTKLEDSAMYFCASSEDNGNQPQHFGDGTRLSIL.

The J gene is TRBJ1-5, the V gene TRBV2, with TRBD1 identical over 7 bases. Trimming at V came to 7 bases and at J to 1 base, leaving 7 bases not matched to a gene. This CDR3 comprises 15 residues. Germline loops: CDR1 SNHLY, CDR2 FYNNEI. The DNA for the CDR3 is TGTGCCAGCAATACCGGGACAGCCAGCAATCAGCCCCAGCATTTT. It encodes CASNTGTASNQPQHF.

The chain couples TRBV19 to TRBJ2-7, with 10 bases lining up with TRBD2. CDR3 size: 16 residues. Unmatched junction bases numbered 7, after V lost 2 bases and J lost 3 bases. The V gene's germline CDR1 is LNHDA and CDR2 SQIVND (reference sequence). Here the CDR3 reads CASSINFGLADYEQYF. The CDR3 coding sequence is TGTGCCAGTAGTATAAACTTCGGACTAGCGGACTACGAGCAGTACTTC.

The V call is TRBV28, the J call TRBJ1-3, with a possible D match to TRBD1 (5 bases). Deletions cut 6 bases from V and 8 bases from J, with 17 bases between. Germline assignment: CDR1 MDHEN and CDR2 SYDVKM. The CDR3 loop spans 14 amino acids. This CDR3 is CASSTGTVEDTIYF. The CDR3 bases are TGTGCCAGCAGCACGGGGACCGTGGAGGACACCATATATTTT.

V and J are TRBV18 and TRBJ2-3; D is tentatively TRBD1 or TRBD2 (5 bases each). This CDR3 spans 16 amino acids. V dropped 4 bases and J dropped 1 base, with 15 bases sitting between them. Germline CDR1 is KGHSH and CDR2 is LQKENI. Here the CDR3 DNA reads TGTGCCAGCTCACGCCGTGAGGGGATGGGCACAGATACGCAGTATTTT. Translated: CASSRREGMGTDTQYF.

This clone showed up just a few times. CDR3 amino acids: CASSLVLGRQFF. CDR3 in DNA: TGTGCCAGCAGCTTAGTTCTTGGGAGGCAGTTCTTC. The chain links TRBV7-2 to TRBJ2-1; TRBD2 might be the D (5 bases). The CDR3 covers 12 residues. Germline CDR1 SGHTA, CDR2 FQGNSA. Trimming left V 1 base short and J 12 bases short, with 10 bases between. Drawing the rest from reference TRBV7-2 and TRBJ2-1, the complete variable domain is GAGVSQSPSNKVTEKGKDVELRCDPISGHTALYWYRQSLGQGLEFLIYFQGNSAPDKSGLPSDRFSAERTGGSVSTLTIQRTQQEDSAVYLCASSLVLGRQFFGPGTRLTVL.

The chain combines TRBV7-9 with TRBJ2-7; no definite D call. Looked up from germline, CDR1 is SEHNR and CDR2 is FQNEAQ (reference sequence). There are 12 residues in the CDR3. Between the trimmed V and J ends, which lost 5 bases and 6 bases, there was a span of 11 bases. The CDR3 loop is CASSDPVGEQYF. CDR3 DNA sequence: TGTGCCAGCAGCGACCCCGTGGGCGAGCAGTACTTC.

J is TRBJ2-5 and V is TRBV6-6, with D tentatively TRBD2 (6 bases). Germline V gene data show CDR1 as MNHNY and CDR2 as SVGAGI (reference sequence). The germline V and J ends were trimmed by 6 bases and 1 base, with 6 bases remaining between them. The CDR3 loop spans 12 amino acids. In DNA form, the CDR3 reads TGTGCCAGCAGACTAGCCCAAGAGACCCAGTACTTC. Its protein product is CASRLAQETQYF.

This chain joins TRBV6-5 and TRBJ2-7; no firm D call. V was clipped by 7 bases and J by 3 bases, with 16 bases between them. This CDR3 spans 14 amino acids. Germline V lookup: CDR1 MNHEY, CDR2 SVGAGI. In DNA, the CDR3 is TGTGCCAGCACCTACTCCCATTCGGGCTACGAGCAGTACTTC. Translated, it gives CASTYSHSGYEQYF.

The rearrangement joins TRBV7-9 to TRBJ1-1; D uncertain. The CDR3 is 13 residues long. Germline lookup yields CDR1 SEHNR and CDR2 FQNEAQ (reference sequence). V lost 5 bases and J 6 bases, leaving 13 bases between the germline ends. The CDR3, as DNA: TGTGCCAGCAGCCGGAGTGGAAGGGCTGAAGCTTTCTTT. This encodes CASSRSGRAEAFF.

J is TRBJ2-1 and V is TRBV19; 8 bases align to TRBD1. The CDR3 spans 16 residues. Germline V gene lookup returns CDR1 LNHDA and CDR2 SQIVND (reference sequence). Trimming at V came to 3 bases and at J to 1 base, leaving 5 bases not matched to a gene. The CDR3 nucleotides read TGTGCCAGTAGTATCGGCCAGGGGGCTTCCTACAATGAGCAGTTCTTC. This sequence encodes CASSIGQGASYNEQFF. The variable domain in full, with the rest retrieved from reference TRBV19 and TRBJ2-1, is DGGITQSPKYLFRKEGQNVTLSCEQNLNHDAMYWYRQDPGQGLRLIYYSQIVNDFQKGDIAEGYSVSREKKESFPLTVTSAQKNPTAFYLCASSIGQGASYNEQFFGPGTRLTVL.

In nucleotides, the CDR3 is TGTGCCAGCTCCAGGGGCCCGAAGACGCAGTATTTT. Translation gives CASSRGPKTQYF. The J gene is TRBJ2-3, the V gene TRBV7-8; weak D call: TRBD1 (6 bases). Germline V lookup: CDR1 SGHVS, CDR2 FQNEAQ. This CDR3 is built from 12 residues. V shed 8 bases and J shed 9 bases, with 15 bases lying between them.

The CDR3 region has the DNA TGTGCCAGCAGAACTAGCGGGAGGGCCTCCGACGAGCAGTTCTTC. It codes for CASRTSGRASDEQFF. This chain uses TRBV6-6 with TRBJ2-1, with 13 bases that match TRBD2. CDR1 is MNHNY, CDR2 SVGAGI, per germline (reference sequence). V gave up 6 bases and J gave up 10 bases; unmatched junction bases: 9. There are 15 residues in the CDR3.